This passage covers 19 T cell receptor beta chains from one sample sequenced in a study of shared clonotypes between healthy human individuals. Naive CD8 cells comprised CD45RO-negative, CCR7-positively selected cells, excluding terminally differentiated effector memory CD45RA+ cells. The protocol was immunoSEQ multiplex PCR, while the TCRdb copy is restricted to in-frame clones and leaves out a portion. The repertoire holds about 2 million clones, with around 96% as singletons. The sequencing sample was made of naive CD8+ T cells sorted from blood. Receptors were obtained from a man between 18 and 35 years old in good health.

The V call is TRBV30, the J call TRBJ2-7, with a possible D match to TRBD2 (6 bases). Per the germline V gene, CDR1 is GTSNPN and CDR2 is SVGIG (reference sequence). This CDR3 spans 11 amino acids. Trimming took 4 bases from V and 3 from J, leaving 7 bases between them. In DNA, the CDR3 is TGTGCCTGGATGGAGGGCTACGAGCAGTACTTC. Amino acid sequence: CAWMEGYEQYF.

The chain is built from TRBV7-6 and TRBJ2-5; no reliable D call. The CDR3 totals 15 residues. Per germline, CDR1 SGHVS and CDR2 FNYEAQ. V lost 5 bases, J lost 2 bases, and 15 bases lay in between. The CDR3 coding sequence is TGTGCCAGCAGCACCAACCTGGACCGGCAAGAGACCCAGTACTTC. It yields the protein CASSTNLDRQETQYF.

This sequence joins TRBV4-1 and TRBJ2-3; possibly TRBD2 for D (6 bases). Germline CDR1 MGHRA, CDR2 YSYEKL. The CDR3 extends over 12 amino acids. V shed 1 base and J shed 10 bases, with 9 bases lying between them. This CDR3 reads CASSQGGGAQYF. The CDR3 DNA reads as TGCGCCAGCAGCCAAGGGGGCGGGGCGCAGTATTTT.

The V call is TRBV7-9, the J call TRBJ2-4; D possibly corresponds to TRBD1 (5 bases). The V end was cut by 5 bases, the J end by 6 bases, with 20 bases between. The CDR3 sequence is 16 residues long. Germline values: CDR1 SEHNR, CDR2 FQNEAQ (reference sequence). The CDR3 reads CASSRPPTGFLNIQYF. In DNA, the CDR3 is TGTGCCAGCAGCCGACCACCTACAGGCTTTCTAAACATTCAGTACTTC.

The chain carries TRBV4-1 and TRBJ1-5; 12 positions match TRBD1. The V gene's germline CDR1 is MGHRA and CDR2 YSYEKL. This CDR3 is built from 15 residues. V lost 4 bases, J lost 6 bases, and 4 bases stayed unmatched. In DNA, the CDR3 is TGCGCCAGCAGCCGACCGGGACAGGGGGCTCAGCCCCAGCATTTT. Translating gives CASSRPGQGAQPQHF.

V is TRBV9 and J is TRBJ2-7, with 7 nucleotides matching TRBD1. J lost 4 bases, V lost 5 bases, and 9 bases had no gene match. The germline V gene has CDR1 SGDLS and CDR2 YYNGEE. The CDR3 is 14 amino acids. This CDR3 reads CASSPTTGEYEQYF. CDR3 nucleotides: TGTGCCAGCAGTCCTACCACAGGGGAATACGAGCAGTACTTC.

The chain joins TRBV7-9 to TRBJ2-5, with TRBD1 identical over 9 bases. TRBJ2-7 explains the end of the DNA better; the J call may be wrong. The CDR3 sequence is 12 residues long. Germline CDR1 is SEHNR and CDR2 is FQNEAQ (reference sequence). The CDR3 loop is CASSWTGVEQYF. CDR3 in DNA: TGTGCCAGCAGCTGGACAGGGGTCGAGCAGTACTTC.

The chain has TRBV30 and TRBJ2-1; perhaps TRBD2 as D (6 bases). Germline V CDR1 and CDR2: GTSNPN, SVGIG (reference sequence). With 5 bases removed from V and 0 bases from J, the gap between germline ends came to 20 bases. CDR3 length: 17 residues. This chain's CDR3 is CAWGGNPTPSSYNEQFF. The CDR3 DNA reads as TGTGCCTGGGGCGGGAACCCGACTCCGAGCTCCTACAATGAGCAGTTCTTC.

The chain employs TRBV6-5 and TRBJ2-7; no clear D. The CDR3 loop spans 14 amino acids. Germline-derived CDR1 and CDR2 are MNHEY and SVGAGI. With 2 bases removed from V and 5 bases from J, the gap between germline ends came to 13 bases. The CDR3 reads CASSYAGPENEQYF. The CDR3 DNA sequence: TGTGCCAGCAGTTACGCCGGGCCGGAAAACGAGCAGTACTTC.

As concerns this clone: Other DNA sequences in this sample translate to the same CDR3. J is TRBJ1-1 and V is TRBV7-9, with D uncertain. The CDR3 sequence is 13 residues long. Trimming stripped 5 bases from V and 1 base from J, with 8 bases between. The V gene's germline CDR1 is SEHNR and CDR2 FQNEAQ (reference sequence). The CDR3 bases are TGTGCCAGCAGCCAGACGGGGAACACTGAAGCTTTCTTT. This translates into CASSQTGNTEAFF. The whole variable domain, filled in from reference TRBV7-9 and TRBJ1-1, reads DTGVSQNPRHKITKRGQNVTFRCDPISEHNRLYWYRQTLGQGPEFLTYFQNEAQLEKSRLLSDRFSAERPKGSFSTLEIQRTEQGDSAMYLCASSQTGNTEAFFGQGTRLTVV.

V is TRBV6-5 and J is TRBJ2-5; D unresolved. The CDR3 totals 14 residues. In germline, CDR1 is MNHEY, CDR2 SVGAGI. The V and J ends lost 2 bases and 0 bases respectively, with 7 bases between them. The CDR3 bases are TGTGCCAGCAGTTACACGGCTTACCAAGAGACCCAGTACTTC. Translating it yields CASSYTAYQETQYF.

This clone was seen just once. The CDR3 loop reads CASSSSGNEQFF. DNA of the CDR3: TGCGCCAGCTCGTCTTCTGGCAATGAGCAGTTCTTC. The chain combines TRBV4-1 with TRBJ2-1; D ambiguous. Germline loops: CDR1 MGHRA, CDR2 YSYEKL. V was cut by 8 bases and J by 6 bases, with 11 bases left in between. The CDR3 covers 12 residues.

The genes are TRBV5-4 and TRBJ2-1; D is unresolved. This CDR3 comprises 14 residues. The germline V gene encodes CDR1 SGHNT and CDR2 YYREEE (reference sequence). Trimming removed 0 bases from V and 0 bases from J, with 4 bases in between. Written as DNA, the CDR3 is TGTGCCAGCAGCTTGGGGAGCTCCTACAATGAGCAGTTCTTC. It yields the protein CASSLGSSYNEQFF.

J is TRBJ2-7 and V is TRBV7-9; weak D call: TRBD1 (5 bases). There are 16 residues in the CDR3. V lost 5 bases, J lost 0 bases, and 17 bases lay in between. Per germline, CDR1 SEHNR and CDR2 FQNEAQ (reference sequence). CDR3 in DNA: TGTGCCAGCAGCCTCCCTTCTCAGGGTACCTCCTACGAGCAGTACTTC. Amino acid sequence: CASSLPSQGTSYEQYF.

The rearrangement joins TRBV7-9 to TRBJ2-5; TRBD2 is a possible D gene (6 bases). V was cut by 2 bases and J by 2 bases, with 15 bases left in between. This CDR3 comprises 16 residues. CDR1 and CDR2 from the germline V gene are SEHNR and FQNEAQ (reference sequence). CDR3 nucleotide sequence: TGTGCCAGCAGCTTATCGACGGGGGTTTTGCAAGAGACCCAGTACTTC. As protein: CASSLSTGVLQETQYF. Filled out from reference TRBV7-9 and TRBJ2-5, the complete variable domain reads DTGVSQNPRHKITKRGQNVTFRCDPISEHNRLYWYRQTLGQGPEFLTYFQNEAQLEKSRLLSDRFSAERPKGSFSTLEIQRTEQGDSAMYLCASSLSTGVLQETQYFGPGTRLLVL.

The chain has TRBV11-2 and TRBJ2-7, with a tentative D call TRBD2 (5 bases). This CDR3 has 14 amino acids. Per germline, CDR1 SGHAT and CDR2 FQNNGV. V shed 2 bases and J shed 2 bases, with 10 bases lying between them. CDR3 in amino acids: CASSLFGEPYEQYF. The CDR3 DNA follows: TGTGCCAGCAGCTTATTCGGGGAACCCTACGAGCAGTACTTC.

The sample holds one count of this clone. The chain couples TRBV11-2 to TRBJ2-7, with TRBD2 identical over 8 bases. The CDR3 length is 16 residues. The V gene end was trimmed by 1 base and the J gene end by 5 bases; junction bases not matched to a gene: 10. Germline V gives CDR1 SGHAT, CDR2 FQNNGV. DNA for the CDR3: TGTGCCAGCAGCTTAGTTGGCGCGGGGGGAAAAGACGAGCAGTACTTC. Amino acid sequence: CASSLVGAGGKDEQYF. The entire variable domain, with the rest obtained from reference TRBV11-2 and TRBJ2-7, is as follows: EAGVAQSPRYKIIEKRQSVAFWCNPISGHATLYWYQQILGQGPKLLIQFQNNGVVDDSQLPKDRFSAERLKGVDSTLKIQPAKLEDSAVYLCASSLVGAGGKDEQYFGPGTRLTVT.

With respect to this clone: Only one base separates this from a far larger clonotype, so it likely reflects a read error. Additional DNA sequences in this sample encode the identical CDR3. V gene TRBV10-3 combines with J gene TRBJ2-7; no firm D call. The CDR3 spans 13 residues. Germline CDR1 reads ENHRY; CDR2 reads SYGVKD. CDR3 in DNA: TGTGCCATCACCACGGACGGTACCTATGAGCAGTACTTC. Translated, it gives CAITTDGTYEQYF.

The V gene is TRBV9, the J gene TRBJ2-7; TRBD1 aligns across 10 bases. After removal of 4 bases from V and 4 bases from J, the junction contained 11 bases not matched to a gene. CDR3 size: 16 residues. Per germline, CDR1 SGDLS and CDR2 YYNGEE. The CDR3 sequence is CASSPSGTGASYEQYF. The CDR3 DNA follows: TGTGCCAGCAGCCCCAGCGGGACAGGGGCATCGTACGAGCAGTACTTC.